These 28 T cell receptor beta chains were sequenced from one sample in a study of Graves' ophthalmopathy and Graves' hyperthyroidism. For repertoire sequencing, the TCR beta CDR3 regions were amplified from RNA transcripts. An initial RT-PCR round employing HTBI primers preceded a second-round multiplex PCR. TCRdb passed the multiplex PCR reads through MiXCR, listing each CDR3 protein once. The profile shows almost 400,000 distinct CDR3 sequences, around 20% of them singletons. Sequencing used peripheral blood. The source of these receptors is a woman aged 18-35 years with Graves' ophthalmopathy.

This clonotype was seen at least ten times. The chain carries TRBV7-4 and TRBJ1-5, with D possibly being TRBD1 (5 bases). The CDR3 is 15 residues long. Germline CDR1 SGHVT, CDR2 SQSDAQ. With 2 bases removed from V and 1 base from J, the gap between germline ends came to 9 bases. CDR3 coding DNA: TGTGCCAGCAGCTTAAGCAACAGGAGCAATCAGCCCCAGCATTTT. It is translated as CASSLSNRSNQPQHF.

This clonotype was recorded at least ten times. V usage is TRBV10-1 and J usage is TRBJ2-7; TRBD1 matches 7 bases. CDR1 and CDR2 from the germline V gene are WNHNN and SYGVQD (reference sequence). This CDR3 has 15 residues. Trimming cost V 4 bases and J 0 bases; bases outside gene matches: 6. CDR3: CASSAHRQGSYEQYV. CDR3 sequence (DNA): TGCGCCAGCAGTGCCCACAGACAGGGCTCCTACGAGCAGTACGTC.

In this sample, this clonotype turned up many times. The chain uses TRBV28 and TRBJ2-7; D is undetermined. The CDR3 is 13 residues long. The germline V gene encodes CDR1 MDHEN and CDR2 SYDVKM. V was trimmed by 6 bases and J by 0 bases, leaving 9 bases between them. CDR3 nucleotides: TGTGCCAGCAGGCCAAGTAGCTCCTACGAGCAGTACTTC. Protein product: CASRPSSSYEQYF.

Worth noting for this clonotype: A much more abundant neighbour one base away suggests this may be a read error. The gene calls are TRBV4-2 and TRBJ2-5, with 10 bases identical to TRBD2. V shed 0 bases and J 9 bases; nucleotides not matched to a gene: 19. Germline CDR1 LGHNA, CDR2 YNFKEQ. The CDR3 is 19 residues long. The CDR3 nucleotides read TGTGCCAGCAGCCAAGATGGTTCGTGGCTAGCGGGGGCCAATGGGGCCCAGTACTTC. Its protein product is CASSQDGSWLAGANGAQYF.

This chain uses TRBV9 with TRBJ2-7, with 8 positions matching TRBD1. Germline V CDR1 and CDR2: SGDLS, YYNGEE. The trim removed 5 bases at V and 6 bases at J, leaving 13 bases unmatched. The CDR3 runs to 15 residues. The chain's CDR3 is CASSAGTGWRGEQYF. The CDR3 DNA reads as TGTGCCAGCAGTGCCGGGACAGGCTGGCGCGGCGAGCAGTACTTC.

This clonotype has a count of ten or more. The V gene is TRBV28, the J gene TRBJ2-7; 8 nucleotides align to TRBD1. CDR3 length equals 14 residues. Germline trimming cut 2 bases from V and 6 bases from J; bases unmatched to any gene: 6. Germline lookup yields CDR1 MDHEN and CDR2 SYDVKM. The CDR3 DNA is TGTGCCAGCAGTTTACCCCAGGGGGCCGGCGAGCAGTACTTC. As protein: CASSLPQGAGEQYF.

There are many counts of this clonotype. V and J are TRBV7-6 and TRBJ1-2, with a tentative D call TRBD1 (6 bases). The V end was cut by 0 bases, the J end by 3 bases, with 17 bases between. Germline V gene data show CDR1 as SGHVS and CDR2 as FNYEAQ. This CDR3 region has 17 residues. The CDR3 nucleotides are TGTGCCAGCAGCTTAGCGCCAGGGGTCCTAGCCTACTATGGCTACACCTTC. The encoded protein is CASSLAPGVLAYYGYTF.

This clonotype was seen at least ten times. CDR3 coding DNA: TGCGCCAGCAGCCAAAGGTTGGGCCAGCCCCAGCATTTT. This translates into CASSQRLGQPQHF. The V call is TRBV4-1, the J call TRBJ1-5; D is unresolved. Trimming removed 2 bases at V and 7 bases at J, with 9 bases between. The CDR3 has 13 residues. CDR1 is MGHRA and CDR2 is YSYEKL in the germline V gene.

The chain recombines TRBV6-2 or TRBV6-3 with TRBJ1-1; D call uncertain. Germline assignment: CDR1 MNHEY and CDR2 SVGEGT. This CDR3 has 16 amino acids. V lost 0 bases and J 0 bases, leaving 11 bases between the germline ends. CDR3 bases: TGTGCCAGCAGTTACTCGTTAGAGGAAGTGAACACTGAAGCTTTCTTT. It yields the protein CASSYSLEEVNTEAFF.

This clonotype showed up many times. The V gene is TRBV19, the J gene TRBJ1-2, with D hard to call. From germline, CDR1 is LNHDA and CDR2 SQIVND (reference sequence). V shed 0 bases and J shed 7 bases, with 12 bases lying between them. There are 14 residues in the CDR3. This chain's CDR3 is CASSIDRSMAGYTF. The CDR3 nucleotides are TGTGCCAGTAGTATAGATAGGTCGATGGCTGGCTACACCTTC.

This clonotype appeared many times. The V gene is TRBV2, the J gene TRBJ1-5, with D possibly being TRBD1 (6 bases). Germline CDR1 reads SNHLY; CDR2 reads FYNNEI. V lost 3 bases, J lost 4 bases, and 10 bases lay in between. The CDR3 has 14 amino acids. CDR3 region: CASSDRGVNQPQHF. The CDR3 nucleotides read TGTGCCAGCAGTGACAGGGGTGTTAATCAGCCCCAGCATTTT.

This chain uses TRBV19 with TRBJ2-5, with 7 bases matching TRBD2. This CDR3 is 15 amino acids long. The V segment lost 8 bases and the J segment 4 bases; nucleotides outside the gene matches: 13. Germline V lookup: CDR1 LNHDA, CDR2 SQIVND (reference sequence). The CDR3 reads CASQPSGTARETQYF. The CDR3 nucleotides read TGTGCCAGTCAACCGAGCGGGACGGCTCGAGAGACCCAGTACTTC.

This clonotype was counted at least ten times. The rearrangement uses TRBV7-9 and TRBJ2-5; 9 bases align to TRBD1. Germline V gene sequence: CDR1 SEHNR, CDR2 FQNEAQ (reference sequence). The CDR3 is 16 amino acids. V was clipped by 2 bases and J by 2 bases; unmatched bases: 6. The DNA for the CDR3 is TGTGCCAGCAGCTTAAGGGCGGGACAGGGTCAAGAGACCCAGTACTTC. This translates into CASSLRAGQGQETQYF.

This clonotype was counted at least ten times. The J gene is TRBJ2-7, the V gene TRBV30; D is unresolved. This CDR3 has 14 amino acids. Germline values: CDR1 GTSNPN, CDR2 SVGIG (reference sequence). Trimming left V 2 bases short and J 5 bases short, with 16 bases between. This CDR3 is CAWSRGSGVDEQYF. As DNA, the CDR3 is TGTGCCTGGAGTAGAGGCAGTGGGGTGGACGAGCAGTACTTC. Supplemented by reference TRBV30 and TRBJ2-7, the full variable domain reads SQTIHQWPATLVQPVGSPLSLECTVEGTSNPNLYWYRQAAGRGLQLLFYSVGIGQISSEVPQNLSASRPQDRQFILSSKKLLLSDSGFYLCAWSRGSGVDEQYFGPGTRLTVT.

There are many counts of this clonotype. V and J are TRBV6-1 and TRBJ1-2; D is unclear. Germline V gene lookup returns CDR1 MNHNS and CDR2 SASEGT. Between the trimmed V and J ends, which lost 6 bases and 3 bases, there was a span of 14 bases. The CDR3 length is 14 residues. CDR3 coding DNA: TGTGCCAGCAGAAAAATAAGCGGGTACTATGGCTACACCTTC. Residues: CASRKISGYYGYTF.

This clonotype was counted at least ten times. V and J are TRBV5-1 and TRBJ1-1; D is ambiguous. The CDR3 consists of 14 residues. CDR1 and CDR2 from the germline V gene are SGHRS and YFSETQ. The germline V and J ends were trimmed by 0 bases and 2 bases, with 8 bases remaining between them. Written as DNA, the CDR3 is TGCGCCAGCAGCTTGGGCTCAACCAACACTGAAGCTTTCTTT. Its translation: CASSLGSTNTEAFF.

This clonotype has at least ten counts. One end of the junction fails to match germline, which may point to a read error. The V call is TRBV30, the J call TRBJ1-1; perhaps TRBD1 as D (5 bases). The CDR3 is 14 amino acids. Germline CDR1 and CDR2: GTSNPN and SVGIG (reference sequence). This CDR3 is CAWSVGVANSEAFF. The CDR3 DNA reads TGTGCCTGGAGTGTAGGGGTAGCGAACTCTGAAGCTTTCTTT.

This clonotype was observed many times. This chain uses TRBV24-1 with TRBJ2-7, with D possibly TRBD2 on 5 matching bases. The CDR3 sequence is 16 residues long. Germline V gives CDR1 KGHDR, CDR2 SFDVKD. The V end lost 5 bases, the J end lost 3 bases, and 19 bases lay between the germline ends. CDR3 sequence: CATSVSAPRDFYEQYF. DNA for the CDR3: TGTGCCACCAGTGTGAGCGCACCACGGGATTTCTACGAGCAGTACTTC.

This clonotype was counted ten times or more. The conserved phenylalanine or tryptophan normally closing the CDR3 is absent here, so this likely arose from a read error. The chain has TRBV28 and TRBJ2-5; TRBD1 aligns across 7 bases. Germline assignment: CDR1 MDHEN and CDR2 SYDVKM. V lost 2 bases, J lost 4 bases, and 10 bases stayed unmatched. The CDR3 covers 16 residues. The CDR3 spells CASSLNRGAARETQYL. The DNA for the CDR3 is TGTGCCAGCAGTTTAAACAGGGGTGCGGCGAGAGAGACCCAGTACTTA.

This clonotype has ten or more counts. J is TRBJ2-7 and V is TRBV4-3; 9 positions agree with TRBD1. The germline CDR1 and CDR2 sequences are LGHNA and YSLEER. The CDR3 runs 14 residues. V was clipped by 3 bases and J by 3 bases; unmatched bases: 3. CDR3 loop: CASSQGTGNYEQYF. In DNA form, the CDR3 reads TGCGCCAGCAGCCAGGGGACAGGGAACTACGAGCAGTACTTC.

Many counts were recorded for this clonotype. CDR3 bases: TGTGCCACCAGGGATGAACTGGGACTAGCGGGCTACAATGAGCAGTTCTTC. Translating it yields CATRDELGLAGYNEQFF. The rearrangement joins TRBV15 to TRBJ2-1, with 12 bases fitting TRBD2. After removal of 6 bases from V and 3 bases from J, the junction contained 9 bases not matched to a gene. CDR1 is LNHNV, CDR2 YYDKDF, per germline (reference sequence). The CDR3 extends over 17 amino acids.

This clonotype was seen at least ten times. The J gene is TRBJ2-7, the V gene TRBV7-9; TRBD2 matches at 8 bases. Germline V gene lookup returns CDR1 SEHNR and CDR2 FQNEAQ (reference sequence). The V and J ends lost 4 bases and 5 bases, in that order; junction bases with no gene match: 10. The CDR3 covers 15 residues. CDR3 protein: CASSYQAGAFHEQYF. The CDR3 nucleotides read TGTGCCAGCAGCTATCAAGCGGGAGCGTTCCACGAGCAGTACTTC.

Here the CDR3 DNA reads TGTGCCAGTAGTATAGCTGCTAGCGGGAGAACCTACGAGCAGTACTTC. Its translation is CASSIAASGRTYEQYF. The gene calls are TRBV19 and TRBJ2-7; 10 nucleotides align to TRBD2. Germline CDR1 LNHDA, CDR2 SQIVND (reference sequence). The CDR3 spans 16 residues. J lost 2 bases, V lost 1 base, and 5 bases had no gene match.

The rearrangement links TRBV9 to TRBJ1-6; 8 bases are a match to TRBD1. V was clipped by 4 bases and J by 7 bases; unmatched bases: 13. The CDR3 runs 17 residues. CDR1 is SGDLS and CDR2 is YYNGEE in the germline V gene. The CDR3 DNA sequence: TGTGCCAGCAGCAGTAGGGGGGGGACAGGCCCCAATTCACCCCTCCACTTT. The encoded protein is CASSSRGGTGPNSPLHF.

This chain connects TRBV6-1 to TRBJ1-1; 10 bases map to TRBD1. The CDR3 has 15 amino acids. CDR1 and CDR2 from the germline V gene are MNHNS and SASEGT. Trimming cost V 7 bases and J 5 bases; bases outside gene matches: 10. CDR3 bases: TGTGCCAGCAACCTGGACAGGGGGACGGGGACTGAAGCTTTCTTT. It translates to CASNLDRGTGTEAFF.

This clonotype was detected ten times or more. The rearrangement joins TRBV28 to TRBJ2-7; D is possibly TRBD1 (6 bases). This CDR3 has 14 amino acids. The V end was cut by 2 bases, the J end by 2 bases, with 10 bases between. Per germline, CDR1 MDHEN and CDR2 SYDVKM. Here the CDR3 DNA reads TGTGCCAGCAGTTTACCAGGGGACCCCTACGAGCAGTACTTC. It specifies CASSLPGDPYEQYF.

There are many counts of this clonotype. The genes are TRBV12-3 or TRBV12-4 and TRBJ1-1, with D possibly TRBD1 on 6 matching bases. There are 15 residues in the CDR3. Trimming cost V 3 bases and J 3 bases, with 14 bases left between them. CDR3 nucleotide sequence: TGTGCCAGCAGTTTGCTCGGCGCAGGGGACACTGAAGCTTTCTTT. This sequence encodes CASSLLGAGDTEAFF.

V and J are TRBV12-3 or TRBV12-4 and TRBJ1-5; a weak D match, TRBD1 (6 bases). CDR3 size: 12 residues. V lost 10 bases to trimming and J lost 4 bases, with 11 bases between them. CDR3 in amino acids: CAIGQLNQPQHF. DNA for the CDR3: TGTGCCATCGGACAGTTAAATCAGCCCCAGCATTTT.